This T cell receptor (beta chain) was recorded in a study of CD8 T cells in Susac syndrome. cDNA came from about 0.5 to 1 ug RNA primed by random hexamers. TCRdb ran MiXCR on the immunoSEQ multiplex PCR reads and lists one entry per CDR3 protein. Seen here are about 130,000 distinct CDR3 sequences, around 96% observed once, and the top ten hold more than 0.075%. Germline CDR1 is LGHDT and CDR2 is YNNKEL (reference sequence). J was trimmed by 8 bases and V by 3 bases; bases with no gene match: 19. The CDR3 covers 19 residues. This TCR was recovered from a human donor in good health. The V and J genes are TRBV3-1 and TRBJ2-1; 10 positions match TRBD2. The source material was CD4+ T cells from PBMCs. For the CDR3, the DNA is TGTGCCAGCAGCCAGGGCCCGCGTAGCGGGAGGTTTGGAGAGGATGAGCAGTTCTTC. Amino acid sequence: CASSQGPRSGRFGEDEQFF.